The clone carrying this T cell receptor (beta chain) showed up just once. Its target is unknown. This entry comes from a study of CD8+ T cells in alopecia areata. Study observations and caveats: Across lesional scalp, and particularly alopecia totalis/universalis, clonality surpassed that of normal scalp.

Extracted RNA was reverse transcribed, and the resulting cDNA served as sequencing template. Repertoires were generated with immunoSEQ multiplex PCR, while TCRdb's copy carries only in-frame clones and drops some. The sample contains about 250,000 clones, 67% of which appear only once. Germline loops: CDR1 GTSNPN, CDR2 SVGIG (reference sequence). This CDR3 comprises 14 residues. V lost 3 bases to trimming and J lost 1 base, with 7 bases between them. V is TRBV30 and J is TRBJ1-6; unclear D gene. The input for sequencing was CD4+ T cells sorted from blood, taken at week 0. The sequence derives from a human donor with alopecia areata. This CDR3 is CAWRMESYNSPLHF. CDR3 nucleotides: TGTGCCTGGAGGATGGAATCCTATAATTCACCCCTCCACTTT. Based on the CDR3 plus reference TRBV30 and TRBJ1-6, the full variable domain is SQTIHQWPATLVQPVGSPLSLECTVEGTSNPNLYWYRQAAGRGLQLLFYSVGIGQISSEVPQNLSASRPQDRQFILSSKKLLLSDSGFYLCAWRMESYNSPLHFGNGTRLTVT.